This is a list of T cell receptor beta chains from one sample in a study of identical twins' blood T cells. TCRdb ran MiXCR on the 5' RACE reads and lists one entry per CDR3 protein. The table includes a few hundred thousand distinct CDR3 sequences, more than 25% detected once. The sample taken for sequencing was PBMCs. These receptors all come from a woman aged 18 to 49 in good health. CDR3s include the opening cysteine and the closing phenylalanine or tryptophan. The D gene is left open where the match is weak. Not every row has a clone size; where given, it reads once, few, many or a size class.

abundance: NA; v_gene: TRBV20-1; d_gene: NA; CDR3aa: CSASGSISGNTIYF
abundance: few; v_gene: TRBV11-2; d_gene: NA; CDR3aa: CASSLGPVFTDTQYF
abundance: NA; v_gene: TRBV6-5; d_gene: NA; CDR3aa: CASSTTFGSEEQYF
abundance: NA; v_gene: TRBV6-6; d_gene: TRBD1; CDR3aa: CASSYSPGTGVYNEQFF
abundance: few; v_gene: TRBV11-3; d_gene: NA; CDR3aa: CASSLGQTGQYF
abundance: NA; v_gene: TRBV9; d_gene: TRBD2; CDR3aa: CASSVGVAGDNEQFF
abundance: many; v_gene: TRBV29-1; d_gene: NA; CDR3aa: CSVDMNTEAFF
abundance: few; v_gene: TRBV27; d_gene: TRBD1; CDR3aa: CASSTGQGPLYSNQPQHF
abundance: NA; v_gene: TRBV14; d_gene: NA; CDR3aa: CASSQVFGPGRSPLHF
abundance: NA; v_gene: TRBV29-1; d_gene: NA; CDR3aa: CSVGGAYEQYF
abundance: few; v_gene: TRBV5-1; d_gene: TRBD1; CDR3aa: CASSPGQGTHTGELFF
abundance: NA; v_gene: TRBV6-2/TRBV6-3; d_gene: NA; CDR3aa: CASSTLGRTLRYGYTF
abundance: few; v_gene: TRBV29-1; d_gene: NA; CDR3aa: CSVDTGANYGYTF
abundance: few; v_gene: TRBV20-1; d_gene: TRBD1; CDR3aa: CSATPADRGGTDTQYF
abundance: many; v_gene: TRBV12-3/TRBV12-4; d_gene: TRBD1; CDR3aa: CASSLRGQGDVAEAFF
abundance: NA; v_gene: TRBV20-1; d_gene: NA; CDR3aa: CSAIPGPNQPQHF
abundance: NA; v_gene: TRBV23-1; d_gene: NA; CDR3aa: CASDGEQGNQPQHF
abundance: NA; v_gene: TRBV27; d_gene: NA; CDR3aa: CASNRIRAGNTEAFF
abundance: NA; v_gene: TRBV15; d_gene: NA; CDR3aa: CATSKGLLNQPQHF
abundance: NA; v_gene: TRBV7-8; d_gene: NA; CDR3aa: CASSLSLISANYGYTF
abundance: NA; v_gene: TRBV29-1; d_gene: NA; CDR3aa: CGVAVSNTGELFF
abundance: NA; v_gene: TRBV27; d_gene: NA; CDR3aa: CASSRRIAKKLFF
abundance: many; v_gene: TRBV10-3; d_gene: TRBD2; CDR3aa: CAISPGLANEQYF
abundance: few; v_gene: TRBV12-3/TRBV12-4; d_gene: NA; CDR3aa: CARWARSNYGYTF
abundance: few; v_gene: TRBV20-1; d_gene: NA; CDR3aa: CSGIQGTDTQYF
abundance: few; v_gene: TRBV6-2/TRBV6-3; d_gene: NA; CDR3aa: CASSWWGEQYF
abundance: many; v_gene: TRBV6-2/TRBV6-3; d_gene: NA; CDR3aa: CASRAGTRAGELFF
abundance: NA; v_gene: TRBV6-2/TRBV6-3; d_gene: NA; CDR3aa: CASSSGLASDEQFF
abundance: few; v_gene: TRBV12-5; d_gene: NA; CDR3aa: CASGLANPGVGNQPQHF
abundance: NA; v_gene: TRBV3-1; d_gene: NA; CDR3aa: CASSLSAGRAISTGAFF
abundance: NA; v_gene: TRBV20-1; d_gene: NA; CDR3aa: CSAFDPSYGYTF
abundance: NA; v_gene: TRBV5-1; d_gene: TRBD1; CDR3aa: CASSFPGQTTEAFF
abundance: many; v_gene: TRBV28; d_gene: NA; CDR3aa: CASSLPQNQPQHF
abundance: few; v_gene: TRBV18; d_gene: TRBD1; CDR3aa: CASSPPQQGGVTEAFF
abundance: NA; v_gene: TRBV19; d_gene: NA; CDR3aa: CASRSPGGSNTEAFF
abundance: many; v_gene: TRBV7-9; d_gene: NA; CDR3aa: CASSLGLSGNTIYF
abundance: NA; v_gene: TRBV12-3/TRBV12-4; d_gene: NA; CDR3aa: CVSSLGTNTGELFF
abundance: few; v_gene: TRBV5-1; d_gene: NA; CDR3aa: CASSLEGFRSYNEQFF
abundance: few; v_gene: TRBV9; d_gene: TRBD2; CDR3aa: CASRTGLAAKSTDTQYF
abundance: NA; v_gene: TRBV10-3; d_gene: NA; CDR3aa: CAISYVGAGELFF
abundance: few; v_gene: TRBV14; d_gene: NA; CDR3aa: CASSQESIGYGYTF
abundance: few; v_gene: TRBV11-2; d_gene: NA; CDR3aa: CASSLVVVSEQFF
abundance: few; v_gene: TRBV20-1; d_gene: NA; CDR3aa: CSARGGKLFF
abundance: NA; v_gene: TRBV28; d_gene: NA; CDR3aa: CTSSWGYTEAFF
abundance: NA; v_gene: TRBV14; d_gene: NA; CDR3aa: CTSSQMIGGEAFF
abundance: NA; v_gene: TRBV29-1; d_gene: TRBD2; CDR3aa: CSVTKRPPSGGLTDTQYF
abundance: few; v_gene: TRBV7-2; d_gene: NA; CDR3aa: CASSLEGWGGYTF